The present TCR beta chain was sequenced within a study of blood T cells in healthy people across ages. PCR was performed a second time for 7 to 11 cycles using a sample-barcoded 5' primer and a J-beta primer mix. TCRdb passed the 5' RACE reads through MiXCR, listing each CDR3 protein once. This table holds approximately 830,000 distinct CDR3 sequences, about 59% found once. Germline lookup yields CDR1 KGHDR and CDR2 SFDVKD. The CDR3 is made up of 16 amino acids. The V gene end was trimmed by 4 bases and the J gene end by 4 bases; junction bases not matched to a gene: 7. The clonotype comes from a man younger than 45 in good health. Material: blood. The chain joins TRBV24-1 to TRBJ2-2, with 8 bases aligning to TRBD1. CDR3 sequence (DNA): TGTGCCACCAGTGACCGCGCGACAGGGGCCACCGGGGAGCTGTTTTTT. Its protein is CATSDRATGATGELFF.